This T cell receptor beta chain stems from a study of human T cells and chemical hapten exposure. In TCRdb, the RACE reads were re-called with MiXCR into one record per CDR3 protein. The table records over 70,000 distinct CDR3 sequences, 14% of them present only once. The sample's time point: pre-sensitization, week 0. The treatment: therapeutic diphenylcyclopropenone sensitization with weekly scalp DPC. Blood was drawn before each patch test was applied. The authors extracted total RNA from unfractionated whole blood. About this clonotype itself: The limits of the CDR3 on the DNA are not certain, so only TCRdb's listed CDR3 is given.

With termini counted, the CDR3 has 14 amino acids. This sequence joins TRBV21-1 and TRBJ2-1; the table's TRBD2 call for D was not verified on the DNA. TRBV21-1 corresponds to a pseudogene. This specimen consisted of whole blood, obtained in connection with sensitization to the hapten diphenylcyclopropenone (DPC). This clonotype originated in a woman in her forties or fifties with alopecia areata. Some clones in this sample may be carry-over from other donors' samples. CDR3 residues: CASSKVAGGTEQFF.